This entry lists 21 T cell receptor beta chains sequenced from one sample in a study of graft-versus-host responses after intestinal transplantation. What these receptors recognize is not known. TCRdb's copy holds only in-frame clones and misses some; the assay was immunoSEQ multiplex PCR. The data show approximately 100,000 clones, with roughly 93% seen just once and roughly 1% held by the top ten. The specimen comprised unstimulated CD8+ T cells sorted from spleen or lymph node cells, sampled before intestinal transplant. These receptors all come from a human donor who received an intestinal transplant.

V gene TRBV11-2 combines with J gene TRBJ1-4, with no clear D. This CDR3 has 16 residues. V gave up 1 base and J gave up 0 bases, with 9 bases separating them. Germline V gives CDR1 SGHAT, CDR2 FQNNGV. The CDR3 loop is CASSLGYGSTNEKLFF. In nucleotides, the CDR3 is TGTGCCAGCAGCTTAGGCTACGGCTCAACTAATGAAAAACTGTTTTTT.

The chain links TRBV5-5 to TRBJ2-2, with 7 bases aligning to TRBD1. Trimming removed 5 bases from V and 6 bases from J; junction bases left unmatched: 13. Germline loops: CDR1 SGHKS, CDR2 YYEKEE (reference sequence). The CDR3 consists of 16 residues. Here the CDR3 reads CASSHHIDRAAGELFF. In DNA, the CDR3 is TGTGCCAGCAGTCACCATATCGACAGGGCGGCCGGGGAGCTGTTTTTT.

The chain recombines TRBV7-2 with TRBJ2-3; 8 bases are a match to TRBD2. The CDR3 has 15 residues. Germline lookup yields CDR1 SGHTA and CDR2 FQGNSA. V dropped 5 bases and J dropped 2; count of bases not matched to a gene: 6. CDR3 region: CASSRGGTLTDTQYF. CDR3 in DNA: TGTGCCAGCAGCCGCGGGGGGACACTCACAGATACGCAGTATTTT.

The CDR3 reads CASSPWTGNEQYF. CDR3 coding DNA: TGCGCCAGCAGCCCGTGGACAGGGAACGAGCAGTACTTC. This chain links TRBV4-1 with TRBJ2-7; 8 positions match TRBD1. Germline trimming cut 4 bases from V and 5 bases from J; bases unmatched to any gene: 4. CDR3 length: 13 amino acids. CDR1 and CDR2 (germline): MGHRA, YSYEKL.

This clone is a singleton in its sample. The chain couples TRBV5-4 to TRBJ1-2; tentative D call: TRBD1 (5 bases). Germline assignment: CDR1 SGHNT and CDR2 YYREEE (reference sequence). V gave up 1 base and J gave up 4 bases, with 14 bases separating them. The CDR3 contains 15 residues. The DNA for the CDR3 is TGTGCCAGCAGCTTGTCTCCAGGGATTTTCTATGGCTACACCTTC. Translating gives CASSLSPGIFYGYTF.

The genes are TRBV4-1 and TRBJ1-2; D is undetermined. The V and J ends lost 0 bases and 8 bases respectively, with 19 bases between them. The V gene's germline CDR1 is MGHRA and CDR2 YSYEKL. The CDR3 spans 16 residues. For the CDR3, the DNA is TGCGCCAGCAGCCAAGATCAGGTCGGCCTCCCGAAGGGCTACACCTTC. It codes for CASSQDQVGLPKGYTF.

The chain's CDR3 is CATSSQETGGIYEQYF. The CDR3 DNA is TGTGCCACCAGCAGTCAGGAAACAGGGGGCATCTACGAGCAGTACTTC. The chain joins TRBV15 to TRBJ2-7; 9 bases fit TRBD1. Germline trimming cut 3 bases from V and 3 bases from J; bases unmatched to any gene: 9. This CDR3 contains 16 residues. Germline-derived CDR1 and CDR2 are LNHNV and YYDKDF (reference sequence).

V and J are TRBV2 and TRBJ2-7, with TRBD1 matching 8 bases. Germline values: CDR1 SNHLY, CDR2 FYNNEI. The CDR3 spans 12 residues. V was pared by 10 bases and J by 2 bases, with 4 bases of the junction left unmatched. The CDR3, as DNA: TGTGCCACTGACAGGGGTACCTACGAGCAGTACTTC. This gives the protein CATDRGTYEQYF.

The J gene is TRBJ2-3, the V gene TRBV4-2; 10 nucleotides line up with TRBD2. V was pared by 4 bases and J by 7 bases, with 8 bases of the junction left unmatched. Per germline, CDR1 LGHNA and CDR2 YNFKEQ. The length of the CDR3 is 15 residues. CDR3 DNA: TGTGCCAGCAGCCCCGAGCGGGGGGGCGTAAATACGCAGTATTTT. Its translation: CASSPERGGVNTQYF.

This chain connects TRBV7-8 to TRBJ1-6; D call uncertain. V lost 1 base and J lost 9, with 16 bases in between. The CDR3 is 16 residues long. CDR1 is SGHVS and CDR2 is FQNEAQ in the germline V gene. The CDR3 here is CASSLVFWQSGSPLHF. The DNA of the CDR3 is TGTGCCAGCAGCTTAGTGTTCTGGCAGAGTGGTTCACCCCTCCACTTT.

The chain carries TRBV6-5 and TRBJ2-2; D is tentatively TRBD1 or TRBD2 (5 bases each). The CDR3 runs 13 residues. V shed 2 bases and J shed 6 bases, with 7 bases lying between them. Germline CDR1 and CDR2: MNHEY and SVGAGI. Here the CDR3 reads CASSYQGPGELFF. The CDR3 nucleotides read TGTGCCAGCAGTTACCAGGGACCCGGGGAGCTGTTTTTT.

This clone occurred once. The genes are TRBV5-4 and TRBJ1-6; D is ambiguous. The V gene's germline CDR1 is SGHNT and CDR2 YYREEE (reference sequence). V dropped 2 bases and J dropped 13 bases, with 10 bases sitting between them. The CDR3 consists of 12 residues. The CDR3 region is CASSFQAGPLHF. The DNA of the CDR3 is TGTGCCAGCAGCTTTCAGGCGGGCCCCCTCCACTTT.

Of note for this clone: At one of its ends the junction is not consistent with the germline gene, which may arise from a read error. CDR3: CASSSDYAMAF. The CDR3 nucleotides are TGTGCCAGCAGTTCGGACTACGCTATGGCCTTC. This rearrangement joins TRBV6-5 to TRBJ1-2, with D hard to call. CDR3 length equals 11 residues. Per germline, CDR1 MNHEY and CDR2 SVGAGI.

The chain has TRBV10-1 and TRBJ2-3, with 7 bases matching TRBD2. Trimming at V came to 6 bases and at J to 2 bases, leaving 5 bases not matched to a gene. This CDR3 comprises 14 residues. Germline V gives CDR1 WNHNN, CDR2 SYGVQD (reference sequence). CDR3 nucleotide sequence: TGCGCCAGCAGCGCGGGACTATACACAGATACGCAGTATTTT. Translating it yields CASSAGLYTDTQYF.

CDR3 in amino acids: CASSRDSYNSPLHF. CDR3 nucleotides: TGTGCCAGCAGTCGGGACAGCTATAATTCACCCCTCCACTTT. The V and J genes are TRBV6-4 and TRBJ1-6; TRBD1 agrees at 7 bases. Losses at the gene ends were 5 bases for V and 3 bases for J; bases not matched to a gene: 1. The CDR3 covers 14 residues. Germline lookup yields CDR1 MRHNA and CDR2 SNTAGT.

The chain couples TRBV29-1 to TRBJ1-1, with TRBD1 as a possible D gene (6 bases). The CDR3 has 16 amino acids. The V gene lost 4 bases and the J gene lost 4 bases, with 22 bases spanning the gap. Germline V gene data show CDR1 as SQVTM and CDR2 as ANQGSEA. The CDR3 reads CSVGLKYREESTEAFF. DNA of the CDR3: TGCAGCGTTGGCCTGAAGTACAGGGAGGAGAGCACTGAAGCTTTCTTT.

The chain uses TRBV6-6 and TRBJ2-3, with TRBD1 matching 8 bases. The V segment lost 7 bases and the J segment 1 base; nucleotides outside the gene matches: 4. CDR1 and CDR2 (germline): MNHNY, SVGAGI (reference sequence). The CDR3 is 14 amino acids. The CDR3 spells CASTQGAGTDTQYF. CDR3 in DNA: TGTGCCAGCACCCAGGGGGCTGGCACAGATACGCAGTATTTT.

V gene TRBV4-1 combines with J gene TRBJ2-5; TRBD2 matches 13 bases. With 3 bases clipped from V and 1 base from J, the junction kept 11 bases outside the gene matches. The germline gives CDR1 MGHRA, CDR2 YSYEKL. The CDR3 contains 19 residues. The chain's CDR3 is CASSHPPLTSGGIQETQYF. The CDR3 DNA reads TGCGCCAGCAGCCACCCCCCCCTGACTAGCGGGGGGATCCAAGAGACCCAGTACTTC.

This chain joins TRBV10-3 and TRBJ2-7, with a possible D match to TRBD2 (5 bases). With 6 bases removed from V and 5 bases from J, the gap between germline ends came to 8 bases. The length of the CDR3 is 11 residues. Per germline, CDR1 ENHRY and CDR2 SYGVKD. The CDR3 region is CAISDYDEQYF. In DNA form, the CDR3 reads TGTGCCATCAGCGACTACGACGAGCAGTACTTC.

The chain is built from TRBV7-6 and TRBJ2-6; 7 bases align to TRBD1. The CDR3 runs 17 residues. Germline V gene data show CDR1 as SGHVS and CDR2 as FNYEAQ. V was pared by 4 bases and J by 4 bases, with 10 bases of the junction left unmatched. This CDR3 is CASSSLRDRSGANVLTF. CDR3 DNA: TGTGCCAGCAGCTCCCTCCGGGACAGAAGCGGGGCCAACGTCCTGACTTTC.

The V and J genes are TRBV6-6 and TRBJ1-1; D uncertain. The V end lost 8 bases, the J end lost 4 bases, and 14 bases lay between the germline ends. The CDR3 consists of 13 residues. Germline-derived CDR1 and CDR2 are MNHNY and SVGAGI (reference sequence). CDR3 amino acids: CASSAGLSTEAFF. CDR3 in DNA: TGTGCCAGCTCGGCGGGGTTAAGCACTGAAGCTTTCTTT.